Below are 30 T cell receptor beta chains sequenced from a single sample in a study of blood T cell repertoires in COVID-19. Data came from immunoSEQ multiplex PCR; TCRdb stores just in-frame clones and leaves some out. The data contain 250,000 to 350,000 clones, under 90% of them singletons. The sample was PBMCs or T cells enriched from blood (not recorded which). The receptors stem from a woman younger than 35 who had recovered from COVID-19.

J is TRBJ1-1 and V is TRBV5-4; 7 bases fit TRBD1. J gave up 7 bases and V 4 bases, and 7 bases lay outside the gene matches. The CDR3 runs to 13 residues. Germline CDR1 SGHNT, CDR2 YYREEE (reference sequence). The CDR3 region is CASSPRDSYEAFF. The CDR3 bases are TGTGCCAGCAGCCCCCGGGACAGCTATGAAGCTTTCTTT.

The V gene is TRBV30, the J gene TRBJ1-3; D gene ambiguous. Trimming left V 2 bases short and J 0 bases short, with 8 bases between. CDR1 is GTSNPN and CDR2 is SVGIG in the germline V gene (reference sequence). This CDR3 spans 14 amino acids. The CDR3 sequence: CAWSFGPSGNTIYF. The CDR3 region has the DNA TGTGCCTGGAGTTTTGGGCCCTCTGGAAACACCATATATTTT.

This clone appeared once. Other DNA sequences within the sample encode an identical CDR3. This sequence joins TRBV5-1 and TRBJ2-7, with D perhaps TRBD1 (5 bases). V lost 4 bases and J 0 bases, leaving 8 bases between the germline ends. The CDR3 consists of 13 residues. Germline V gene lookup returns CDR1 SGHRS and CDR2 YFSETQ. CDR3 region: CASSPGSSYEQYF. CDR3 bases: TGCGCCAGCAGCCCAGGGTCCTCCTACGAGCAGTACTTC.

Note on this clone: Other DNA sequences within the sample encode an identical CDR3. This sequence joins TRBV11-2 and TRBJ2-5; TRBD2 aligns across 9 bases. The junction had 6 bases not matched to a gene; V was cut back by 5 bases and J by 5 bases. The germline V gene encodes CDR1 SGHAT and CDR2 FQNNGV. The CDR3 is made up of 14 amino acids. The CDR3 DNA sequence: TGTGCCAGCAGCCTTAGCGGGGGCGGGGAGACCCAGTACTTC. Protein product: CASSLSGGGETQYF.

A single count supports this clone. The chain uses TRBV7-3 and TRBJ2-5; the match to TRBD1 covers 8 bases. With V trimmed by 1 base and J by 4 bases, 5 bases remained unmatched. The CDR3 consists of 15 residues. Germline V gene sequence: CDR1 SGHTA, CDR2 FQGTGA. The CDR3 DNA reads as TGTGCCAGCAGCTTAAACAGGGGGAAGGGAGAGACCCAGTACTTC. It specifies CASSLNRGKGETQYF.

The chain links TRBV19 to TRBJ1-5; D is unclear. From germline, CDR1 is LNHDA and CDR2 SQIVND (reference sequence). This CDR3 spans 18 amino acids. The V and J ends lost 7 bases and 1 base respectively, with 23 bases between them. CDR3 DNA: TGTGCCAGTAAGGTCCCGACATCGGGGAGTAAGAGCAATCAGCCCCAGCATTTT. Translating it yields CASKVPTSGSKSNQPQHF.

This clone has a handful of counts. The chain carries TRBV29-1 and TRBJ1-2, with 7 bases that match TRBD1. V shed 6 bases and J 5 bases; nucleotides not matched to a gene: 9. CDR1 is SQVTM, CDR2 ANQGSEA, per germline. CDR3 length: 13 residues. The CDR3 DNA reads as TGCAGCGTCCCAGGGGGACAGTTATATGGCTACACCTTC. This codes for CSVPGGQLYGYTF.

This clone was seen just once. The chain employs TRBV9 and TRBJ2-1; 8 bases map to TRBD2. CDR3 length: 15 amino acids. Germline CDR1 is SGDLS and CDR2 is YYNGEE. Trimming cost V 0 bases and J 8 bases; bases outside gene matches: 7. This CDR3 reads CASSVAGGPRDEQFF. In DNA, the CDR3 is TGTGCCAGCAGCGTAGCGGGAGGGCCTAGGGATGAGCAGTTCTTC.

The rearrangement uses TRBV5-1 and TRBJ2-3, with 9 positions matching TRBD2. After removal of 0 bases from V and 4 bases from J, the junction contained 12 bases not matched to a gene. The CDR3 has 18 residues. From germline, CDR1 is SGHRS and CDR2 YFSETQ. The CDR3 DNA sequence: TGCGCCAGCAGCTTGGATTTTAGCGGGAGCGGTTGGGCAGATACGCAGTATTTT. It encodes CASSLDFSGSGWADTQYF. Full variable domain (missing parts from reference TRBV5-1 and TRBJ2-3): KAGVTQTPRYLIKTRGQQVTLSCSPISGHRSVSWYQQTPGQGLQFLFEYFSETQRNKGNFPGRFSGRQFSNSRSEMNVSTLELGDSALYLCASSLDFSGSGWADTQYFGPGTRLTVL.

The chain has TRBV10-2 and TRBJ2-1; TRBD2 might be the D (7 bases). Between the trimmed V and J ends, which lost 0 bases and 7 bases, there was a span of 16 bases. CDR1 WSHSY and CDR2 SAAADI come from the germline V gene. The CDR3 spans 16 residues. The DNA for the CDR3 is TGCGCCAGCAGTGAGTCAAGCGGGATAGGGGGTAATGAGCAGTTCTTC. This gives the protein CASSESSGIGGNEQFF.

The chain recombines TRBV7-9 with TRBJ2-2; a possible D gene is TRBD1 (6 bases). The ends were cut back, 5 bases at V and 6 bases at J, with 16 bases in the middle. CDR3 length: 15 amino acids. The germline gives CDR1 SEHNR, CDR2 FQNEAQ (reference sequence). This CDR3 is CASSPDSGAAGELFF. The CDR3 bases are TGTGCCAGCAGCCCTGATTCAGGGGCCGCCGGGGAGCTGTTTTTT.

This clone was counted once. The rearrangement links TRBV2 to TRBJ1-4; TRBD1 agrees at 8 bases. V lost 6 bases, J lost 6 bases, and 9 bases stayed unmatched. This CDR3 comprises 15 residues. CDR1 and CDR2 from the germline V gene are SNHLY and FYNNEI. The CDR3 coding sequence is TGTGCCAGCAGGGGTAGGACAGGGAACGATGAAAAACTGTTTTTT. It codes for CASRGRTGNDEKLFF.

This rearrangement joins TRBV6-5 to TRBJ1-2, with no clear D. This CDR3 has 16 residues. CDR1 and CDR2 from the germline V gene are MNHEY and SVGAGI. The germline V and J ends were trimmed by 0 bases and 5 bases, with 16 bases remaining between them. In nucleotides, the CDR3 is TGTGCCAGCAGTTACTCGAGGACCCCGTCGGGATATGGCTACACCTTC. Its protein is CASSYSRTPSGYGYTF.

The V gene is TRBV5-5, the J gene TRBJ2-3; 11 bases fit TRBD2. The CDR3 contains 15 residues. The V and J ends lost 5 bases and 5 bases, in that order; junction bases with no gene match: 7. CDR1 and CDR2 (germline): SGHKS, YYEKEE (reference sequence). As DNA, the CDR3 is TGTGCCAGCAGTGTAGCGGGGGGGCATGGAGATACGCAGTATTTT. As protein: CASSVAGGHGDTQYF.

The chain joins TRBV7-2 to TRBJ1-2; D gene uncertain. Germline V gives CDR1 SGHTA, CDR2 FQGNSA. Trimming took 6 bases from V and 7 from J, leaving 15 bases between them. The CDR3 is made up of 13 amino acids. CDR3 amino acids: CASRSGWGGGYTF. The CDR3 bases are TGTGCCAGCAGGTCGGGGTGGGGAGGTGGCTACACCTTC.

The chain joins TRBV25-1 to TRBJ1-2, with D tentatively TRBD1 (6 bases). The germline V gene has CDR1 MGHDK and CDR2 SYGVNS. Trimming took 1 base from V and 3 from J, leaving 6 bases between them. The CDR3 consists of 13 residues. This CDR3 reads CASSESGDYGYTF. CDR3 nucleotides: TGTGCCAGCAGTGAATCAGGGGACTATGGCTACACCTTC.

This rearrangement joins TRBV5-4 to TRBJ1-6; D is perhaps TRBD1 (6 bases). Germline loops: CDR1 SGHNT, CDR2 YYREEE (reference sequence). Trimming took 2 bases from V and 7 from J, leaving 10 bases between them. The CDR3 has 14 amino acids. The CDR3 here is CASSFYRVNSPLHF. In DNA, the CDR3 is TGTGCCAGCAGCTTCTACAGGGTGAATTCACCCCTCCACTTT.

This clone appeared a few times. V is TRBV10-2 and J is TRBJ1-4; 9 bases fit TRBD1. Germline V gene lookup returns CDR1 WSHSY and CDR2 SAAADI. V lost 3 bases, J lost 7 bases, and 3 bases stayed unmatched. There are 14 residues in the CDR3. CDR3 nucleotides: TGCGCCAGCAGTGACGGGACAGGGTTTGAAAAACTGTTTTTT. Its translation: CASSDGTGFEKLFF.

The chain combines TRBV3-1 (or the pseudogene TRBV3-2) with TRBJ1-1; perhaps TRBD1 as D (5 bases). V lost 5 bases to trimming and J lost 7 bases, with 11 bases between them. The CDR3 is 12 amino acids. Germline V gene data show CDR1 as LGHDT and CDR2 as YNNKEL (reference sequence). DNA for the CDR3: TGTGCCAGCAGCAACGGACACTATGAAGCTTTCTTT. It is translated as CASSNGHYEAFF.

J is TRBJ1-1 and V is TRBV3-1 (or the pseudogene TRBV3-2), with 7 bases lining up with TRBD1. From germline, CDR1 is LGHDT and CDR2 YNNKEL (reference sequence). The CDR3 loop spans 13 amino acids. Trimming removed 2 bases from V and 6 bases from J; junction bases left unmatched: 3. CDR3 protein: CASSQLGQAEAFF. The CDR3 DNA reads as TGTGCCAGCAGCCAACTCGGACAGGCTGAAGCTTTCTTT.

This chain connects TRBV3-1 (or the pseudogene TRBV3-2) to TRBJ2-2; 9 nucleotides line up with TRBD2. Trimming at V came to 1 base and at J to 5 bases, leaving 5 bases not matched to a gene. CDR1 and CDR2 (germline): LGHDT, YNNKEL (reference sequence). The CDR3 runs to 16 residues. For the CDR3, the DNA is TGTGCCAGCAGCCAAGCAGCGGGGGGCAGAACCGGGGAGCTGTTTTTT. Translated: CASSQAAGGRTGELFF.

The chain combines TRBV7-2 with TRBJ2-3, with D perhaps TRBD2 (6 bases). CDR1 is SGHTA, CDR2 FQGNSA, per germline. The CDR3 loop spans 15 amino acids. V lost 5 bases to trimming and J lost 2 bases, with 14 bases between them. CDR3 sequence reads: CASSPGTPYTDTQYF. The CDR3 region has the DNA TGTGCCAGCAGCCCAGGGACTCCTTACACAGATACGCAGTATTTT.

This sequence joins TRBV5-4 and TRBJ2-7; TRBD1 matches 9 bases. With V trimmed by 3 bases and J by 2 bases, 12 bases remained unmatched. Germline-derived CDR1 and CDR2 are SGHNT and YYREEE (reference sequence). There are 17 residues in the CDR3. As DNA, the CDR3 is TGTGCCAGCAGCTCAAGGACCGGGACAGGGATCCCCTACGAGCAGTACTTC. This encodes CASSSRTGTGIPYEQYF.

This clone was counted once. The chain links TRBV19 to TRBJ2-2, with TRBD1 matching 11 bases. V lost 4 bases to trimming and J lost 4 bases; unmatched junction nucleotides: 2. The CDR3 runs to 15 residues. Germline V lookup: CDR1 LNHDA, CDR2 SQIVND (reference sequence). The CDR3 protein is CASSTGTGGTGELFF. The CDR3 DNA follows: TGTGCCAGTAGTACCGGGACAGGGGGCACCGGGGAGCTGTTTTTT.

CDR3 loop: CASSNDRGDSNQPQHF. CDR3 DNA: TGTGCCAGCAGCAATGACAGGGGCGATAGCAATCAGCCCCAGCATTTT. The genes are TRBV28 and TRBJ1-5; TRBD1 agrees at 8 bases. J lost 0 bases, V lost 6 bases, and 7 bases had no gene match. Germline V gene sequence: CDR1 MDHEN, CDR2 SYDVKM. This CDR3 spans 16 amino acids.

The V and J genes are TRBV5-1 and TRBJ1-1, with 11 bases that match TRBD1. CDR1 and CDR2 from the germline V gene are SGHRS and YFSETQ. This CDR3 contains 16 residues. The V segment lost 0 bases and the J segment 3 bases; nucleotides outside the gene matches: 4. The CDR3: CASSLGTGGLDTEAFF. CDR3 DNA: TGCGCCAGCAGCTTGGGGACAGGGGGCCTGGACACTGAAGCTTTCTTT.

As for this clone: One junction end does not reproduce the germline sequence, and a read error may be involved. Here the CDR3 DNA reads TGTGCCAGCAGCCACGACGGACTAACAACCCACGAGCGGTACTTC. Residues: CASSHDGLTTHERYF. The V and J genes are TRBV3-1 (or the pseudogene TRBV3-2) and TRBJ2-7; a weak D match, TRBD2 (6 bases). Germline V gene data show CDR1 as LGHDT and CDR2 as YNNKEL (reference sequence). The CDR3 loop spans 15 amino acids.

This sequence joins TRBV24-1 and TRBJ2-1, with 9 bases fitting TRBD2. The V segment lost 2 bases and the J segment 10 bases; nucleotides outside the gene matches: 17. Germline V gene sequence: CDR1 KGHDR, CDR2 SFDVKD. The CDR3 totals 18 residues. For the CDR3, the DNA is TGTGCCACCAGTGATTCGAAGCCTAGCGGGGATCCTAGGGGGGAGCAGTTCTTC. It specifies CATSDSKPSGDPRGEQFF.

The V gene is TRBV29-1, the J gene TRBJ2-1, with 9 bases identical to TRBD2. The germline V gene has CDR1 SQVTM and CDR2 ANQGSEA. V trimming: 4 bases; J trimming: 4 bases; junction bases outside the gene matches: 2. The CDR3 has 13 amino acids. The CDR3 region is CSVALAGYNEQFF. The DNA of the CDR3 is TGCAGCGTTGCCCTAGCGGGGTACAATGAGCAGTTCTTC.

The gene calls are TRBV3-1 (or the pseudogene TRBV3-2) and TRBJ1-2; 7 bases line up with TRBD1. Per the germline V gene, CDR1 is LGHDT and CDR2 is YNNKEL (reference sequence). Losses at the gene ends were 2 bases for V and 2 bases for J; bases not matched to a gene: 2. The CDR3 extends over 14 amino acids. CDR3 sequence: CASSQTTGNYGYTF. Here the CDR3 DNA reads TGTGCCAGCAGCCAAACGACAGGGAACTATGGCTACACCTTC.